The rows below give T cell receptor beta chains drawn from one sample of a study of TIL therapy for anti-PD-1-resistant metastatic lung cancer. Only in-frame clones appear in the TCRdb table, and some are missing; sequencing was by immunoSEQ multiplex PCR. The sample records more than 9,000 clones, 76% being singletons. The starting material was tumor tissue, obtained at baseline. These receptor sequences come from a person between 30 and 80 years old with non-small cell lung cancer. The CDR3 runs from the conserved cysteine through the conserved F or W. A D gene is named only where the DNA matches it firmly.

TRBV7-9	.	CASSLAATGDEQFF
TRBV4-3	.	CASSQGGVRGDSPLHF
TRBV6-1	.	CASSEGDYNSLLHF
TRBV5-1	TRBD2	CASNPERGETQYF
TRBV5-1	TRBD1	CASSTGTGGPYNEQFF
TRBV4-1	.	CASSQDPRRPSSYEQYF
TRBV6-5	TRBD1	CASSYSGTGFNSPLHF
TRBV7-3	.	CASSHTGHSTDTQYF
TRBV15	TRBD1	CATRGTENSPLHF
TRBV6-5	TRBD1	CASSYLGSGTAEKLFF
TRBV10-3	.	CAISESGQTRDEQFF
TRBV11-2	.	CASSLEGRPGSPLHF
TRBV19	.	CASSGSSGNTIYF
TRBV7-6	.	CASSLVQARAANTGELFF
TRBV18	TRBD1	CASSPEQGASGNTIYF
TRBV19	.	CASSISRDETQYF
TRBV28	.	CASTSRREGDEKLFF
TRBV12-5	.	CALSNANTGELFF
TRBV28	.	CASSLFDSRVGQFF
TRBV29-1	TRBD1	CSGEGARTEAFF
TRBV27	TRBD2	CASSLGRTSGSIGDTQYF
TRBV5-6	.	CASSLDLMADNKQFF
TRBV7-2	TRBD2	CASSLALTSGSGKNIQYF
TRBV7-2	.	CASSFKSGDRGGNTIYF
TRBV25-1	TRBD2	CASGLAHFADTQYF
TRBV7-9	.	CASSLGLAHEKLFF
TRBV10-1	TRBD2	CASSDFRDYTRWASYEQYF
TRBV7-2	.	CASSLDPGDSLFF
TRBV7-2	.	CASSPGRENTEAFF
TRBV13	TRBD1	CASSKQTGGTPLHF
TRBV6-5	.	CASSPGPIQPQHF
TRBV19	TRBD1	CAAGDRVNQPQHF
TRBV7-2	TRBD1	CASSLYNRGSETQYF
TRBV19	TRBD1	CARWGEGQGNDTIYF
TRBV27	.	CASQGGGYYNEQFF
TRBV27	.	CASTLRGAPYNEQFF
TRBV6-5	.	CASSSPGGGTGNTIYF
TRBV28	.	CASSSTSPRGYEKLFF
TRBV7-3	TRBD1	CASSLSPPGQVAGEQYF
TRBV7-9	.	CASSLQAANTEAFF
TRBV18	.	CASSPSRENYGYTF
TRBV18	.	CASSRPQSTQYF
TRBV15	.	CATSPDWDRAGGYGYTF
TRBV12-5	TRBD1	CASGLVIRDRGKETQYF
TRBV30	TRBD2	CAWRTIRLADTDTQYF
TRBV28	TRBD2	CASRRTSGTYEQYF
TRBV7-2	TRBD2	CASSGLAGGRSQETQYF
TRBV7-9	.	CASSLTNYEQYF
TRBV7-9	.	CASSLRGDEETQYF
TRBV10-1	.	CASSESLQAPLSF